This T cell receptor (beta chain) emerged from a study of Graves' ophthalmopathy and Graves' hyperthyroidism. Study as a whole: No treatment had been given when peripheral blood was collected at initial diagnosis.

Diagnosis used clinical symptoms, serum thyroxine, TRAb, thyroid ultrasound and orbital computed tomography. Trimming cost V 5 bases and J 0 bases; bases outside gene matches: 12. The CDR3 extends over 18 amino acids. This clonotype came up many times. Its target is unknown. Study-wide results and caveats: Blood was where most expanded thyroid clonotypes above 0.001 frequency also turned up.

The authors amplified TCR beta CDR3 regions, and they did so from RNA transcripts for repertoire sequencing. The first-round RT-PCR employed HTBI primers together with the Qiagen OneStep RT-PCR kit. A multiplex PCR was then performed as the second round. From the multiplex PCR reads, TCRdb called clonotypes with MiXCR, one entry per CDR3 protein. In the table there are 500,000 to 700,000 distinct CDR3 sequences, about a fifth of which are singletons. Sequencing was performed on peripheral blood. The TCR originated in a woman in her late teens or twenties with stable Graves' hyperthyroidism. Some clones in this sample may be carry-over from other donors' samples. This sequence joins TRBV12-3 or TRBV12-4 and TRBJ1-5; 8 nucleotides align to TRBD1. The CDR3 here is CASSHKGTGGYSNQPQHF. The CDR3 DNA sequence: TGTGCCAGCAGTCATAAAGGGACAGGAGGATATAGCAATCAGCCCCAGCATTTT.